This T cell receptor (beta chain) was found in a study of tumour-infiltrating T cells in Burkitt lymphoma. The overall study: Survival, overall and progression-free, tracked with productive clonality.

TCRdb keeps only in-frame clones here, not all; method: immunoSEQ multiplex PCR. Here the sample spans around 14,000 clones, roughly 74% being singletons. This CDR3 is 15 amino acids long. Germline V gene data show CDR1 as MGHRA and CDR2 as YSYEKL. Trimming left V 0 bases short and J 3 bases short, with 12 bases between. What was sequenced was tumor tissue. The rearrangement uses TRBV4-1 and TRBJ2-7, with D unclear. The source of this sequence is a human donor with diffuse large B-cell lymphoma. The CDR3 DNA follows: TGCGCCAGCAGCCAAGATTCGTACTCCCTCTACGAGCAGTACGTC. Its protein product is CASSQDSYSLYEQYV.